These 21 T cell receptor beta chains came from one sample sequenced in a study of metastatic and nonmetastatic thyroid tumors. Thyroid surgery took place with no prior treatment in any patient. TCRdb reanalyzed the PCR reads with MiXCR. The profile shows over 20,000 clones, around 11% of them singletons. Sequenced material: blood. All receptors come from a female donor with papillary thyroid cancer or a benign thyroid nodule (not recorded which). Some clones in this sample may be carry-over from other donors' samples.

This clone has at least ten counts. This chain joins TRBV7-9 and TRBJ2-2, with unresolved D. Germline-derived CDR1 and CDR2 are SEHNR and FQNEAQ (reference sequence). The CDR3 runs 13 residues. Trimming shortened V by 0 bases and J by 6 bases, and 5 bases separated the two germline ends. CDR3 DNA sequence: TGTGCCAGCAGCTTAGCGATTCCCGGGGAGCTGTTTTTT. Amino acids: CASSLAIPGELFF.

The chain joins TRBV7-2 to TRBJ1-1, with D unclear. This CDR3 region has 13 residues. Germline V lookup: CDR1 SGHTA, CDR2 FQGNSA. Trimming took 6 bases from V and 0 from J, leaving 8 bases between them. In DNA, the CDR3 is TGTGCCAGCAGTCCGTACTTGAACACTGAAGCTTTCTTT. Protein product: CASSPYLNTEAFF.

This clone was seen more than once but under ten times. Since a much larger clone is just one base distant, this may be a read error. CDR3 nucleotides: TGTGCCAGCAGCTTAGATCATGGGGTCCCCTACGAGCAGTACTTC. Translating it yields CASSLDHGVPYEQYF. The genes are TRBV11-2 and TRBJ2-7, with unresolved D. The CDR3 is 15 residues long. V was trimmed by 0 bases and J by 2 bases, leaving 11 bases between them. Germline V gives CDR1 SGHAT, CDR2 FQNNGV.

As concerns this clone: A much bigger clone sits one base away, suggesting this may be a read error. Within the sample, other DNA sequences also encode this same CDR3. The chain carries TRBV20-1 and TRBJ1-5; maybe TRBD1 (5 bases). Germline V gives CDR1 DFQATT, CDR2 SNEGSKA (reference sequence). This CDR3 is 13 amino acids long. V dropped 3 bases and J dropped 5 bases, with 11 bases sitting between them. The CDR3: CSARGGTDQPQHF. The CDR3 DNA reads as TGCAGTGCTAGGGGGGGGACGGATCAGCCCCAGCATTTT.

This clone was counted at least ten times. Its ends do not fully match the called genes, so a read error is possible. The chain is built from TRBV20-1 and TRBJ2-7; 7 positions agree with TRBD2. There are 15 residues in the CDR3. Germline assignment: CDR1 DFQATT and CDR2 SNEGSKA (reference sequence). The CDR3 region has the DNA TGCAGTGCTATTGTTTTTGCTAGCGGTACCTACGCGCAGTACTTC. Protein sequence: CSAIVFASGTYAQYF.

This clone was recorded at least ten times. The chain couples TRBV7-9 to TRBJ2-1, with 8 bases lining up with TRBD2. Germline CDR1 is SEHNR and CDR2 is FQNEAQ (reference sequence). V shed 5 bases and J 0 bases; nucleotides not matched to a gene: 6. There are 16 residues in the CDR3. Here the CDR3 DNA reads TGTGCCAGCAGCGGACCCGGGAGGGCCTCCTACAATGAGCAGTTCTTC. This codes for CASSGPGRASYNEQFF.

Ten or more counts support this clone. The gene calls are TRBV9 and TRBJ2-1; perhaps TRBD1 as D (6 bases). CDR3 size: 13 residues. Germline-derived CDR1 and CDR2 are SGDLS and YYNGEE. Trimming took 3 bases from V and 8 from J, leaving 12 bases between them. In nucleotides, the CDR3 is TGTGCCAGCAGCGATGACAGGTTGGATGAGCAGTTCTTC. It codes for CASSDDRLDEQFF.

This clone has at least ten counts. This chain joins TRBV19 and TRBJ1-2; D is unresolved. The CDR3 is 15 residues long. With 7 bases removed from V and 0 bases from J, the gap between germline ends came to 15 bases. Germline values: CDR1 LNHDA, CDR2 SQIVND (reference sequence). The CDR3 sequence is CASTLGQYPNYGYTF. CDR3 DNA: TGTGCCAGTACCCTCGGGCAATATCCTAACTATGGCTACACCTTC.

This chain joins TRBV11-2 and TRBJ2-1; 8 bases align to TRBD2. The V segment lost 5 bases and the J segment 4 bases; nucleotides outside the gene matches: 10. The CDR3 totals 16 residues. Germline CDR1 reads SGHAT; CDR2 reads FQNNGV. CDR3 nucleotides: TGTGCCAGCAGCACCGGGCCACGCGGGAGGTACAATGAGCAGTTCTTC. Translated, it gives CASSTGPRGRYNEQFF.

The chain carries TRBV6-1 and TRBJ1-2; unclear D gene. The germline CDR1 and CDR2 sequences are MNHNS and SASEGT. The CDR3 is 15 residues long. Trimming removed 6 bases from V and 4 bases from J, with 18 bases in between. In DNA form, the CDR3 reads TGTGCCAGCAGCCCCCGTGTGGTGGGGAGCTATGGCTACACCTTC. Amino acids: CASSPRVVGSYGYTF.

Worth noting for this clone: With a much larger clone just one base away, this may be a read error. Other nucleotide sequences from this sample produce the same CDR3. This chain joins TRBV5-6 and TRBJ1-1; D might be TRBD1 (5 bases). V was cut by 4 bases and J by 0 bases, with 13 bases left in between. Looked up from germline, CDR1 is SGHDT and CDR2 is YYEEEE. This CDR3 is built from 15 residues. CDR3 bases: TGTGCCAGCAGCCCTTCCGACAGAATGAACACTGAAGCTTTCTTT. Translating it yields CASSPSDRMNTEAFF.

This clone ranks as medium-sized. V and J are TRBV6-2 or TRBV6-3 and TRBJ1-2; 7 nucleotides match TRBD1. Per the germline V gene, CDR1 is MNHEY and CDR2 is SVGEGT. J gave up 7 bases and V 6 bases, and 20 bases lay outside the gene matches. The CDR3 sequence is 17 residues long. The CDR3 here is CASRSGGTALLGAGYTF. CDR3 DNA sequence: TGTGCCAGCAGGTCAGGCGGGACAGCATTGCTAGGGGCTGGCTACACCTTC.

In the case of this clone: This may be a read error: a much more frequent sequence differs by one nucleotide. Different DNA sequences within this sample yield the same CDR3. This chain joins TRBV11-1 and TRBJ2-3; 7 bases fit TRBD2. CDR1 is SGHAT, CDR2 FQDESV, per germline (reference sequence). The CDR3 runs 17 residues. Written as DNA, the CDR3 is TGTGCCAGCAGCCCTCGCAGGAGACAGACTAGCACAGATACTCAGTATTTT. This sequence encodes CASSPRRRQTSTDTQYF.

This clone was seen many times. The V gene is TRBV3-2, the J gene TRBJ1-6. TRBV3-2 is described as a pseudogene. The CDR3 consists of 19 residues. CDR3 region: CASSRRDSRSSSYNSPLHF. The DNA of the CDR3 is TGTGCCAGCAGCCGCCGGGACTCGCGTAGTAGCTCCTATAATTCACCCCTCCACTTT.

In this sample, this clone turned up many times. The V gene is TRBV29-1, the J gene TRBJ2-5; TRBD1 aligns across 10 bases. The J segment lost 4 bases and the V segment lost 1 base, leaving 9 bases of the junction unmatched. This CDR3 contains 16 residues. CDR1 and CDR2 (germline): SQVTM, ANQGSEA. The CDR3 bases are TGCAGCGTTGAAGTAGACAGGGACAGGGGAGGAGAGACCCAGTACTTC. It encodes CSVEVDRDRGGETQYF.

Comments on this clone: Sequence at one end of the junction differs from germline and may be a read error. The chain couples TRBV6-1 to TRBJ1-5; the D gene is possibly TRBD1 (5 bases). CDR3 length equals 16 residues. CDR1 and CDR2 (germline): MNHNS, SASEGT. The CDR3 nucleotides are TGTGCCAGCACTGAACTCGGGGGTCTGAGCAGTCAGCCCCGGCATTTT. This codes for CASTELGGLSSQPRHF.

The V call is TRBV6-1, the J call TRBJ1-6, with D uncertain. Germline values: CDR1 MNHNS, CDR2 SASEGT. This CDR3 comprises 15 residues. V lost 6 bases and J 7 bases, leaving 16 bases between the germline ends. The CDR3 coding sequence is TGTGCCAGCAGAAACGCCGGGTCTAGAAATTCACCCCTCCACTTT. The encoded protein is CASRNAGSRNSPLHF.

Sample share makes this clone medium-sized. The V gene is TRBV28, the J gene TRBJ2-1; 9 nucleotides agree with TRBD1. The CDR3 is 14 residues long. Germline-derived CDR1 and CDR2 are MDHEN and SYDVKM. The V segment lost 4 bases and the J segment 9 bases; nucleotides outside the gene matches: 7. Written as DNA, the CDR3 is TGTGCCAGCAGTTCGTCGGGACAGGGCGGTGAGCAGTTCTTC. This gives the protein CASSSSGQGGEQFF. Drawing the rest from reference TRBV28 and TRBJ2-1, the complete variable domain is DVKVTQSSRYLVKRTGEKVFLECVQDMDHENMFWYRQDPGLGLRLIYFSYDVKMKEKGDIPEGYSVSREKKERFSLILESASTNQTSMYLCASSSSGQGGEQFFGPGTRLTVL.

This clone rates as medium-sized. Other DNA sequences of this sample code for an identical CDR3. This chain connects TRBV19 to TRBJ2-7; no firm D call. The ends were cut back, 1 base at V and 3 bases at J, with 7 bases in the middle. CDR1 is LNHDA, CDR2 SQIVND, per germline (reference sequence). The CDR3 runs to 13 residues. The CDR3 sequence is CASSIGIRYEQYF. CDR3 sequence (DNA): TGTGCCAGTAGTATAGGCATCCGCTACGAGCAGTACTTC.

As concerns this clone: The same CDR3 is also encoded by other DNA sequences in this sample. The rearrangement joins TRBV5-6 to TRBJ2-1, with D possibly being TRBD1 or TRBD2 (5 bases each). This CDR3 comprises 15 residues. CDR1 SGHDT and CDR2 YYEEEE come from the germline V gene. V shed 3 bases and J shed 4 bases, with 14 bases lying between them. Here the CDR3 DNA reads TGTGCCAGCAGCTCATCTGGGACGGTATACAATGAGCAGTTCTTC. It specifies CASSSSGTVYNEQFF.

Ten or more counts support this clone. The rearrangement joins TRBV7-9 to TRBJ2-6; 7 nucleotides line up with TRBD1. Looked up from germline, CDR1 is SEHNR and CDR2 is FQNEAQ (reference sequence). The CDR3 has 19 residues. The V and J ends lost 5 bases and 0 bases, in that order; junction bases with no gene match: 13. DNA for the CDR3: TGTGCCAGCAGCAAGCATCCGGGACAGCCGAACTCTGGGGCCAACGTCCTGACTTTC. Protein sequence: CASSKHPGQPNSGANVLTF.